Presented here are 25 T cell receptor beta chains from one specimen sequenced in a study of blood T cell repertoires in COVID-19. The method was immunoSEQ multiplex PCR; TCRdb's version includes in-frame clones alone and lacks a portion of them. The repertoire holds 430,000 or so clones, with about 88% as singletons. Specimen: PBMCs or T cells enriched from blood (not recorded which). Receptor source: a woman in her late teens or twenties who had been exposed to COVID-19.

CDR3 in amino acids: CASSLDATGVGNTIYF. CDR3 bases: TGCGCCAGCAGCTTGGACGCGACAGGGGTTGGAAACACCATATATTTT. The chain is built from TRBV5-1 and TRBJ1-3; 8 nucleotides match TRBD1. The CDR3 runs 16 residues. Germline V lookup: CDR1 SGHRS, CDR2 YFSETQ. V trimming: 0 bases; J trimming: 3 bases; junction bases outside the gene matches: 5.

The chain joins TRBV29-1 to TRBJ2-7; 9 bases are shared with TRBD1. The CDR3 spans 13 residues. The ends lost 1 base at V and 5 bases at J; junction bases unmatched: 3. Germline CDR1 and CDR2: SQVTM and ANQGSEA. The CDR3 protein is CSVEGTGDHEQYF. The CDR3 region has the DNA TGCAGCGTTGAAGGGACAGGGGACCACGAGCAGTACTTC.

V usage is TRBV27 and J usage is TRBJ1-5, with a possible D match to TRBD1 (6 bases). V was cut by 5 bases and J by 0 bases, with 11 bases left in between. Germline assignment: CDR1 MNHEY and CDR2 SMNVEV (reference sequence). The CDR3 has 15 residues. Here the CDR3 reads CASSPRGYSNQPQHF. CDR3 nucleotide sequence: TGTGCCAGCAGTCCCAGGGGTTATAGCAATCAGCCCCAGCATTTT.

CDR3 coding DNA: TGTGCCAGTAAGGGGTTCATCGCTGAAGCTTTCTTT. Translation gives CASKGFIAEAFF. This sequence joins TRBV19 and TRBJ1-1, with D possibly matching TRBD1 (5 bases). The length of the CDR3 is 12 residues. Trimming removed 7 bases at V and 6 bases at J, with 12 bases between. Germline CDR1 and CDR2: LNHDA and SQIVND (reference sequence).

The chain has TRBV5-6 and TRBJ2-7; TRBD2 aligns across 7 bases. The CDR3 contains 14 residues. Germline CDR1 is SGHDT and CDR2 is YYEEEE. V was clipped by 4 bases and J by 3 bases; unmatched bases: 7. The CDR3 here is CASSIGDYLYEQYF. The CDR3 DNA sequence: TGTGCCAGCAGCATCGGGGACTACCTCTACGAGCAGTACTTC.

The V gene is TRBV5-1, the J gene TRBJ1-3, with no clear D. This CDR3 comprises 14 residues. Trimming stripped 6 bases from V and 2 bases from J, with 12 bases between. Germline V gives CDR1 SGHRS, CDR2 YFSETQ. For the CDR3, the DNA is TGCGCCAGCACCGACAACCTTCCTGGAAACACCATATATTTT. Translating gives CASTDNLPGNTIYF.

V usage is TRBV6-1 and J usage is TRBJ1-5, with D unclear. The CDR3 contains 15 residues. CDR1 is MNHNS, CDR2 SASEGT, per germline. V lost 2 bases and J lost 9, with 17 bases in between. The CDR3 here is CASSEISGAKPPQHF. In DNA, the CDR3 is TGTGCCAGCAGTGAAATTAGCGGAGCGAAACCGCCCCAGCATTTT.

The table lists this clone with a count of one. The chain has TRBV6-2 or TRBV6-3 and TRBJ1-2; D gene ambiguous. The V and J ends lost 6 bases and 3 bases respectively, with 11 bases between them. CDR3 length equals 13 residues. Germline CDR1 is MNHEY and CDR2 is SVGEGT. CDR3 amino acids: CASSPGRDYGYTF. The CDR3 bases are TGTGCCAGCAGCCCGGGGAGAGACTATGGCTACACCTTC.

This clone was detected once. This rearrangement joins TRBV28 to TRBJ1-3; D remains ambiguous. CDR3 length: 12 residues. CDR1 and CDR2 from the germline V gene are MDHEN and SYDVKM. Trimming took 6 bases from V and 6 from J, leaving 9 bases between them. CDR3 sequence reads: CASSSQINTIYF. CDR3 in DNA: TGTGCCAGCAGCTCCCAGATAAACACCATATATTTT.

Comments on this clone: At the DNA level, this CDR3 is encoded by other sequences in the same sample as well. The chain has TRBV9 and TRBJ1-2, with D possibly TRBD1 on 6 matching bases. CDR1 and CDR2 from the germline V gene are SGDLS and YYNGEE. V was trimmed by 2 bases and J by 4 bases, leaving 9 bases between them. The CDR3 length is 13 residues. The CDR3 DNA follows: TGTGCCAGCAGCGTGGAGGACAGCTATGGCTACACCTTC. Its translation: CASSVEDSYGYTF.

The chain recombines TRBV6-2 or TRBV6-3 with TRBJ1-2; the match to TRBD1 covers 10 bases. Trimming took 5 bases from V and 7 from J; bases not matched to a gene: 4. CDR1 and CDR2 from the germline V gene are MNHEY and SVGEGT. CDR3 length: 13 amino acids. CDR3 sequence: CASSAWDRGGYTF. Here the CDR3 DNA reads TGTGCCAGCAGTGCTTGGGACAGGGGTGGCTACACCTTC.

The CDR3 here is CASSMTSVSYEQYF. For the CDR3, the DNA is TGCGCCAGCAGTATGACTAGCGTCTCCTACGAGCAGTACTTC. The V call is TRBV5-1, the J call TRBJ2-7; 8 bases are shared with TRBD2. Per germline, CDR1 SGHRS and CDR2 YFSETQ. CDR3 size: 14 residues. The V gene end was trimmed by 5 bases and the J gene end by 0 bases; junction bases not matched to a gene: 4.

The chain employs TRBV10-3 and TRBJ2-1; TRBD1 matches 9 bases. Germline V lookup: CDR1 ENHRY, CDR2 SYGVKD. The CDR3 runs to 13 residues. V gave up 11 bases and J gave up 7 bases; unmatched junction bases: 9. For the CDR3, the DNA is TGTGCCGTACAGGGGGCGAGCAATAATGAGCAGTTCTTC. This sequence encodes CAVQGASNNEQFF.

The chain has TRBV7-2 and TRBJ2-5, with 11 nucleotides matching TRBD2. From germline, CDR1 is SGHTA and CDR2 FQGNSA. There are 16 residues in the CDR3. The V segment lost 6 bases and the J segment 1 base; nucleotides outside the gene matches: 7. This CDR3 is CASSLTLAGAQETQYF. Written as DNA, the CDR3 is TGTGCCAGCAGTTTAACACTAGCGGGGGCCCAAGAGACCCAGTACTTC.

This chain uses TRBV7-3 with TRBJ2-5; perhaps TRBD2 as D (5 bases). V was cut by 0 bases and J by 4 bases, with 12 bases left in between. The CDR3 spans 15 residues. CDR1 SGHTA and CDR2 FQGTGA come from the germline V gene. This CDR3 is CASSLTGYGGETQYF. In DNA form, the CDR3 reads TGTGCCAGCAGCTTAACAGGGTATGGAGGAGAGACCCAGTACTTC.

The DNA of the CDR3 is TGTGCCAGCAGCCAAGAGGGCGAAATCGAGCAAGCAGTCGAGCAGTTCTTC. Amino acid sequence: CASSQEGEIEQAVEQFF. The chain couples TRBV4-2 to TRBJ2-1; no firm D call. Per the germline V gene, CDR1 is LGHNA and CDR2 is YNFKEQ. The CDR3 has 17 residues. V shed 0 bases and J shed 10 bases, with 22 bases lying between them.

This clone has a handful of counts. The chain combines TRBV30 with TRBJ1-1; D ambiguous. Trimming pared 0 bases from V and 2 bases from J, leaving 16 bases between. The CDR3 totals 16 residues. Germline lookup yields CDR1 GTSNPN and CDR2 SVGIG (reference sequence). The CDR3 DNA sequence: TGTGCCTGGAGTGTTGGGCTTTTCCCCCTCAACACTGAAGCTTTCTTT. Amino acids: CAWSVGLFPLNTEAFF.

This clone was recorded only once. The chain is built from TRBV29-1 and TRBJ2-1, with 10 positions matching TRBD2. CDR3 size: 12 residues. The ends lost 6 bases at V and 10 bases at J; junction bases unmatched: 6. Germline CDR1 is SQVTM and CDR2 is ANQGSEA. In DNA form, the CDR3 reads TGCAGCGTGGATGTAGCGGGAGGCGAGCAGTTCTTC. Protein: CSVDVAGGEQFF.

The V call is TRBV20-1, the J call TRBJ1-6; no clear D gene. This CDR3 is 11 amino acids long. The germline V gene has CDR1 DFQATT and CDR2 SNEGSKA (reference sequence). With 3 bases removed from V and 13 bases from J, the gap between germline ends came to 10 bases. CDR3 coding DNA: TGCAGTGCTAGTCTCCGCGGTCCCCTCCACTTT. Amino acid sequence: CSASLRGPLHF.

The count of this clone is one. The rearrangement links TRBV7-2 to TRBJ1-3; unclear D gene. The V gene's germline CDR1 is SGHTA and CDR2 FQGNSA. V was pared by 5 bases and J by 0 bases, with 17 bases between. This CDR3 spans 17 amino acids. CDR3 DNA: TGTGCCAGCAGCCCCCGGCCCTCAGGCCCCTCTGGAAACACCATATATTTT. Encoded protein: CASSPRPSGPSGNTIYF.

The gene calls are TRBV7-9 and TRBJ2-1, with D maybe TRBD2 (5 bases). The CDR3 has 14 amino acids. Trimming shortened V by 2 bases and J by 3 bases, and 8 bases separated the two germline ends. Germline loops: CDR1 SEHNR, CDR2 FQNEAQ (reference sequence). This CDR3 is CASSLTRDYNEQFF. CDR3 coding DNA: TGTGCCAGCAGCTTAACTAGAGACTACAATGAGCAGTTCTTC.

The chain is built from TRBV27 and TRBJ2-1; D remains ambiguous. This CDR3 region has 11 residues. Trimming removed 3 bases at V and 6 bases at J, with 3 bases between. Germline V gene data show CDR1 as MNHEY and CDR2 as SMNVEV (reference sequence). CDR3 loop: CASSFSNEQFF. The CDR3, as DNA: TGTGCCAGCAGTTTCTCCAATGAGCAGTTCTTC.

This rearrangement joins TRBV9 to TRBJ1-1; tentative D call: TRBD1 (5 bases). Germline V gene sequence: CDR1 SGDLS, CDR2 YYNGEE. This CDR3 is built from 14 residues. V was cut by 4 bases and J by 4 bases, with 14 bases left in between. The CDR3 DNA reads TGTGCCAGCAGCTTCCTGCAGGGCGGCACTGAAGCTTTCTTT. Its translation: CASSFLQGGTEAFF.

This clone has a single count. CDR3 bases: TGTGCCAGCAGCTTGTCTAGCGGGAAGCAAGAGACCCAGTACTTC. It yields the protein CASSLSSGKQETQYF. This chain joins TRBV7-2 and TRBJ2-5, with 9 bases aligning to TRBD2. CDR3 length: 15 amino acids. V shed 3 bases and J 2 bases; nucleotides not matched to a gene: 4. From germline, CDR1 is SGHTA and CDR2 FQGNSA.

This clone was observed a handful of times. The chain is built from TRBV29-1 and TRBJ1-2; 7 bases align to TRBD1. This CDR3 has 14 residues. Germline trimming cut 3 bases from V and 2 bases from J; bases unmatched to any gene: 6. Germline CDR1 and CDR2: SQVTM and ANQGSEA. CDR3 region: CSVDHSTGNYGYTF. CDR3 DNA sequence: TGCAGCGTTGACCATTCGACAGGGAACTATGGCTACACCTTC.